Below, 12 T cell receptor beta chains from the same sample are listed, as sequenced in a study of T cells in Graves' hyperthyroidism and ophthalmopathy. TCR beta CDR3 regions were amplified from RNA transcripts. HTBI primers were employed in a first-round RT-PCR of the TCR CDR3. TCRdb processed the multiplex PCR reads anew with MiXCR; each CDR3 protein has one entry. Counted here are about 380,000 distinct CDR3 sequences, around a sixth occurring once; the ten biggest clones make up 35% to 50%. Sequenced sample: blood. These receptors were collected from a man aged 18 to 30 with Graves' ophthalmopathy.

This clonotype turned up a few times. V gene TRBV6-5 combines with J gene TRBJ2-7; TRBD2 matches at 7 bases. Germline assignment: CDR1 MNHEY and CDR2 SVGAGI. The CDR3 extends over 16 amino acids. Trimming at V came to 2 bases and at J to 5 bases, leaving 12 bases not matched to a gene. CDR3 nucleotides: TGTGCCAGCAGTTACACAACCTCGGGGGGTCAGAACGAGCAGTACTTC. This codes for CASSYTTSGGQNEQYF.

The J gene is TRBJ1-1, the V gene TRBV18; TRBD1 is a possible D gene (5 bases). V lost 0 bases and J 5 bases, leaving 13 bases between the germline ends. Germline V gives CDR1 KGHSH, CDR2 LQKENI. The CDR3 is made up of 15 amino acids. The CDR3: CASSPPKGARTEAFF. The CDR3 nucleotides read TGTGCCAGCTCACCACCGAAAGGGGCGAGGACTGAAGCTTTCTTT.

This clonotype was seen more than once but under ten times. The V and J genes are TRBV10-1 and TRBJ2-7, with 8 nucleotides matching TRBD1. V lost 0 bases to trimming and J lost 3 bases; unmatched junction nucleotides: 4. Germline loops: CDR1 WNHNN, CDR2 SYGVQD (reference sequence). The CDR3 runs 15 residues. CDR3 coding DNA: TGCGCCAGCAGTGAGTCGTCACAGGGGGGCTACGAGCAGTACTTC. Translating it yields CASSESSQGGYEQYF.

At least ten counts were recorded for this clonotype. V is TRBV20-1 and J is TRBJ2-7; D not resolved. Germline V gene data show CDR1 as DFQATT and CDR2 as SNEGSKA (reference sequence). The V and J ends lost 0 bases and 7 bases respectively, with 10 bases between them. The CDR3 covers 12 residues. The CDR3 reads CSAREGPGEQYF. CDR3 bases: TGCAGTGCTAGAGAGGGCCCCGGAGAGCAGTACTTC.

This chain uses TRBV9 with TRBJ2-7; 11 bases are shared with TRBD1. The CDR3 covers 17 residues. Germline loops: CDR1 SGDLS, CDR2 YYNGEE. Unmatched junction bases numbered 10, after V lost 2 bases and J lost 3 bases. The CDR3 DNA sequence: TGTGCCAGCAGCGTCCCAAGGGGGGACAGGGGGGACTACGAGCAGTACTTC. It translates to CASSVPRGDRGDYEQYF.

This sequence joins TRBV10-3 and TRBJ1-4, with D maybe TRBD1 (6 bases). From germline, CDR1 is ENHRY and CDR2 SYGVKD. V gave up 7 bases and J gave up 4 bases, with 13 bases separating them. This CDR3 comprises 14 residues. CDR3 nucleotide sequence: TGTGCCATCACCCCGGACAGAGATAATGAAAAACTGTTTTTT. Translation: CAITPDRDNEKLFF.

This clonotype was observed a handful of times. The CDR3, as DNA: TGTGCCAGCAGTTTACACACCCGGGGCTACACCTTC. This translates into CASSLHTRGYTF. The chain employs TRBV12-3 or TRBV12-4 and TRBJ1-2, with unresolved D. V lost 2 bases and J 8 bases, leaving 9 bases between the germline ends. The CDR3 runs to 12 residues.

The table lists this clonotype with many counts. The V and J genes are TRBV3-1 and TRBJ2-7; D is undetermined. The CDR3 covers 14 residues. Germline CDR1 and CDR2: LGHDT and YNNKEL (reference sequence). Trimming took 4 bases from V and 3 from J, leaving 13 bases between them. The CDR3 is CASSPSLEYYEQYF. CDR3 in DNA: TGTGCCAGCAGCCCCTCATTGGAGTACTACGAGCAGTACTTC.

This clonotype was detected many times. The chain carries TRBV5-1 and TRBJ2-7; 10 bases map to TRBD1. Germline CDR1 and CDR2: SGHRS and YFSETQ. CDR3 length: 17 residues. J was trimmed by 3 bases and V by 0 bases; bases with no gene match: 9. CDR3 sequence reads: CASSLVAGQGSFYEQYF. DNA for the CDR3: TGCGCCAGCAGCTTGGTGGCGGGACAGGGGTCCTTCTACGAGCAGTACTTC. The whole variable domain, filled in from reference TRBV5-1 and TRBJ2-7, reads KAGVTQTPRYLIKTRGQQVTLSCSPISGHRSVSWYQQTPGQGLQFLFEYFSETQRNKGNFPGRFSGRQFSNSRSEMNVSTLELGDSALYLCASSLVAGQGSFYEQYFGPGTRLTVT.

Many counts were recorded for this clonotype. The chain combines TRBV2 with TRBJ1-6, with unresolved D. Per germline, CDR1 SNHLY and CDR2 FYNNEI. Trimming cost V 6 bases and J 9 bases, with 15 bases left between them. The CDR3 loop spans 14 amino acids. In DNA form, the CDR3 reads TGTGCCAGCAGGCCAGACGAAGGGCCTTCACCCCTCCACTTT. Translating it yields CASRPDEGPSPLHF.

The chain is built from TRBV19 and TRBJ2-6, with a tentative D call TRBD1 (5 bases). V was shortened by 6 bases and J by 4 bases, with 13 bases between the two germline ends. From germline, CDR1 is LNHDA and CDR2 SQIVND (reference sequence). CDR3 length: 15 residues. CDR3 loop: CASRARVDGANVLTF. In DNA form, the CDR3 reads TGTGCCAGTAGGGCCAGGGTGGACGGGGCCAACGTCCTGACTTTC.

This clonotype showed up just a few times. The chain has TRBV24-1 and TRBJ2-1; tentatively, D is TRBD2 (5 bases). V was clipped by 5 bases and J by 9 bases, with 13 bases between them. Germline V CDR1 and CDR2: KGHDR, SFDVKD. The CDR3 consists of 13 residues. CDR3 nucleotide sequence: TGTGCCACCAGTGTGGGCGAACGGGGTGAGCAGTTCTTC. Encoded protein: CATSVGERGEQFF.